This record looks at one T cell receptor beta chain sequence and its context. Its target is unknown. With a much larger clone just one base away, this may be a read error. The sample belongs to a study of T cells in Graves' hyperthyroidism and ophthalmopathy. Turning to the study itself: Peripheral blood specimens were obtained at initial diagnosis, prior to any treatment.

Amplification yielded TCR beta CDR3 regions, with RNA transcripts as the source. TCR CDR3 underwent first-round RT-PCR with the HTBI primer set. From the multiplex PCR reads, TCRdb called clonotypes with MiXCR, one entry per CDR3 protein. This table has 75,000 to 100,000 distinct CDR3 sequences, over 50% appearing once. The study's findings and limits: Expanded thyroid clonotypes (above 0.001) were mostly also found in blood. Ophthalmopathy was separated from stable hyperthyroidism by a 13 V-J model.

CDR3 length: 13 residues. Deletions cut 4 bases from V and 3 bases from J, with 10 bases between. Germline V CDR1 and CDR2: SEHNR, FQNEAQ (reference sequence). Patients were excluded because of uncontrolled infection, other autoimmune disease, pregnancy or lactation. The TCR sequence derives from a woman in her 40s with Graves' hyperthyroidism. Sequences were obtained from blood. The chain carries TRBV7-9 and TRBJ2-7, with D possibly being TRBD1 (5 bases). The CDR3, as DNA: TGTGCCAGCAGCTGGTGGGGCCGCTACGAGCAGTACTTC. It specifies CASSWWGRYEQYF.